Reported below is one TCR beta chain. This sample was included in a study of blood T cell repertoires in COVID-19. In the study overall: Sites across the United States, Italy and Spain contributed samples from acute and convalescent COVID-19. PBMCs, B-cell-depleted T cells, or T cells were the source of the cDNA or gDNA that made up the material.

Germline-derived CDR1 and CDR2 are MGHDK and SYGVNS. The length of the CDR3 is 15 residues. Trimming took 6 bases from V and 2 from J; bases not matched to a gene: 5. Per the original data handling: How many nucleated cells were present was estimated from reference gene primer amplification. Assay: immunoSEQ multiplex PCR; the TCRdb copy retains only in-frame clones and omits some. The V and J calls and clone size are taken from that table; D and trimming were inferred from the DNA. The sample records roughly 200,000 clones, about four fifths being singletons. The clonotype comes from a woman in her 70s with active or convalescent COVID-19. The specimen was peripheral blood. The chain couples TRBV25-1 to TRBJ2-3, with 10 nucleotides matching TRBD2. Here the CDR3 reads CASSLAGEHTDTQYF. The CDR3 nucleotides are TGTGCCAGCAGCCTAGCGGGAGAACACACAGATACGCAGTATTTT. Combining the CDR3 with reference TRBV25-1 and TRBJ2-3 gives the whole variable domain EADIYQTPRYLVIGTGKKITLECSQTMGHDKMYWYQQDPGMELHLIHYSYGVNSTEKGDLSSESTVSRIRTEHFPLTLESARPSHTSQYLCASSLAGEHTDTQYFGPGTRLTVL.